The entry that follows covers one T cell receptor (beta chain) sequence. The clone's antigen remains unknown. No much larger clone is present one base from it, and per-base qualities are unavailable. At the DNA level, this CDR3 is encoded by other sequences in the same sample as well. These data come from a study of shared clonotypes between healthy human individuals (dated by TCRdb to about 2020). Turning to the overall study: A few men and two women, aged 18 to 49 years, made up the cohort. For each donor, CD4 naive and CD4 memory were each run on three plates, CD8 naive on two plates, and CD8 memory on one plate. Blood TCR repertoires of a handful of healthy adults were deeply sequenced to estimate repertoire size and the extent of clonotype sharing between individuals. Different laboratories and diverse techniques were used to prepare libraries and sequence TCR repertoires, to increase sequencing depth and limit assay-specific biases. Leukapheresis yielded between about 0.94 and 10 billion PBMCs per donor. What the authors observed across the whole study: Only blood was sampled, and tissue TCR repertoires likely differ from those in blood. Sharing across several donors was observed for around 5% of naive CD4, over 3% of naive CD8, over 2% of memory CD4, and about 0.38% of memory CD8 clonotypes. Because the study included a small number of donors, the genetic and exposure-history diversity represented was limited. Even with the large sequencing depth, rarefaction of the sorted-subset datasets indicated that sequencing was incomplete. Based on pairwise subsampling, the degree of clonotype sharing among donors was expected to be affected by sequencing depth. Compared with non-shared clonotypes, clonotypes shared by all four sorted-subset donors had higher generation probabilities. Naive subsets generally had larger estimated clonotype richness than memory subsets.

The germline V gene (reference sequence) specifies LNHDA as CDR1 and SQIVND as CDR2. Measured from the cysteine to the phenylalanine, the CDR3 is 13 residues long. CDR3 DNA only is kept here, 39 bases in frame from base 1. V loses 5 bases of germline sequence and J loses 2 bases, and the interval between the two ends is 10 bases. Using the deep immunoSEQ assay, multiplex PCR amplified TCR CDR3 regions from genomic DNA. Extracted genomic DNA from each cell subset was spread evenly across all wells of several immunoSEQ 96-well plates, with each plate serving as a replicate. For sorted subsets, about 210 ng of genomic DNA, equivalent to 25,000 to 35,000 T cell genomes, went into each replicate PCR. Purified libraries were measured with a Qubit 3.0 fluorometer, size-checked on a Bioanalyzer 2100, and measured again with the KAPA Library Quantification kit. Each immunoSEQ 96-well plate was sequenced on its own single-read 150-cycle Illumina NextSeq 550 flow cell. On the authors' methods: Because the immunoSEQ output included only junctional sequences and no quality scores, the filtering could not be the same as the filtering used for full-length reads. To assign V/J genes and CDR3, sequences were annotated against IMGT germline references using PyIR, a Python wrapper for IgBLAST v1.9. Any read was removed if the V/J assignment was weak (E-value above 1e-6), the CDR3 was missing, or the read contained stop codons, out-of-frame junctions, or ambiguous translated residues. V3J clonotypes were defined as sequences sharing the same inferred V gene, J gene, and CDR3 amino acid sequence. Percentage overlap between repertoires was calculated by dividing the number of shared unique clonotypes by the size of the smaller repertoire. Repertoire richness was assessed with RTK rarefaction, the Chao1 estimator, and Recon v2.1 estimates of unobserved clonotypes. Generation probabilities were computed with OLGA for all TCRbeta clonotypes obtained by the gDNA method from several donors. This immuneACCESS table, as held by TCRdb, lists in-frame sequences with V and J called but not all clones. Of the missing ones, under half trace to an unresolved V gene in checked studies; the others have no known cause. V and J calls and clone size follow that table, whereas D and trimming were derived from the DNA. Here the sample has more than 2 million clones; around 95% occur a single time. More than 1.5% of the sample lies in the top ten.

CD8 naive samples were obtained by positive selection for CCR7 among CD45RO-negative cells, yielding a CD45RA+CCR7+ population from which TemRA cells were excluded. Donors were healthy HIV-negative adults with no recently reported acute infections or vaccinations. Only Caucasian adults living in Nashville, Tennessee, USA were represented among the donors. Blood was collected by leukapheresis, and PBMCs were isolated by Ficoll-Histopaque density gradient centrifugation and then cryopreserved in liquid nitrogen vapor phase. Analytical flow cytometry was used to check the purity and quantity of every magnetically sorted T cell population. Each sorted fraction had its genomic DNA isolated and then quantified by UV absorbance on a Nanodrop 2000c.

The sequence derives from a man aged 18 to 35 in good health. Some clones in this sample may be carry-over from other donors' samples. The sequence is built from TRBV19 and TRBJ2-7; the D segment could be TRBD2, given 5 matching bases. The sample taken for sequencing was naive CD8+ T cells from PBMCs. The intended sense of this specimen's cell subset or site label: CD45RA+CCR7+. The CDR3 region has the sequence CASSFRGTYEQYF. The sequenced DNA: TGTGCCAGTAGTTTTCGGGGTACCTACGAGCAGTACTTC. Outside the CDR3, residues come from the reference TRBV19 and TRBJ2-7 proteins, so the full variable domain is: DGGITQSPKYLFRKEGQNVTLSCEQNLNHDAMYWYRQDPGQGLRLIYYSQIVNDFQKGDIAEGYSVSREKKESFPLTVTSAQKNPTAFYLCASSFRGTYEQYFGPGTRLTVT.